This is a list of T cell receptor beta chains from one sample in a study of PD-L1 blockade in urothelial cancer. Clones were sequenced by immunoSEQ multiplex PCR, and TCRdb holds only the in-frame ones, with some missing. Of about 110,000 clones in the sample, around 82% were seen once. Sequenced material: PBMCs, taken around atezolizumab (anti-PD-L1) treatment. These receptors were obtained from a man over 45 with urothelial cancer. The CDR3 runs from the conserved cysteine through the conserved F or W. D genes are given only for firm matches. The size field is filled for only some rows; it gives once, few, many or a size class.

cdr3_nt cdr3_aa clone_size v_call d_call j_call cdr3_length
TGTGCCAGCAGCGTGACAGGGTCCCACACCGGGGAGCTGTTTTTT CASSVTGSHTGELFF NA TRBV7-3 TRBD1 TRBJ2-2 15
TGTGCCAGCACCACTAGAACTCGTTCCGTCTATGGCTACACCTTC CASTTRTRSVYGYTF NA TRBV6-6 NA TRBJ1-2 15
TGTGCCAGCAGCCGGACTAGCGGGAGCCTTATCACAGATACGCAGTATTTT CASSRTSGSLITDTQYF NA TRBV27 TRBD2 TRBJ2-3 17
TGCGCCAGCAGCTTTTCCGGGACAGAGTGGGCCGGGGAGCTGTTTTTT CASSFSGTEWAGELFF once TRBV5-1 TRBD1 TRBJ2-2 16
TGTGCCAGCAGTGAGTGGGAGGGCGGGCATACGCAGTATTTT CASSEWEGGHTQYF NA TRBV2 TRBD2 TRBJ2-3 14
TGTGCCAGCTCACCTCCAACGACAACCTACGAGCAGTACTTC CASSPPTTTYEQYF NA TRBV18 NA TRBJ2-7 14
TGTGCCAGCAGCCCTCGGACTAGCGGGGAGCTGTTTTTT CASSPRTSGELFF NA TRBV7-8 TRBD2 TRBJ2-2 13
TGTGCCAGCAAAGGACTTCCACGTGGCTACACCTTC CASKGLPRGYTF NA TRBV28 NA TRBJ1-2 12
TGTGCCAGCGGCCGGGAGAGCTCCTACAATGAGCAGTTCTTC CASGRESSYNEQFF NA TRBV28 NA TRBJ2-1 14
TGTGCCAGCAGCCGACTAGCGGGAGGGCCCCCGGGGCAGTTCTTC CASSRLAGGPPGQFF once TRBV6-5 TRBD2 TRBJ2-1 15
TGCGTGGGTAGCTTTATCAATGAGCAGTTCTTC CVGSFINEQFF few TRBV29-1 NA TRBJ2-1 11
TGTGCCTGGGACCGGACAGCCTACGAGCAGTACTTC CAWDRTAYEQYF NA TRBV30 NA TRBJ2-7 12
TGTGCCAGCACCGAGGGGGCCGGGGAGCTGTTTTTT CASTEGAGELFF few TRBV6-1 NA TRBJ2-2 12
TGCGCCAGCAGCCATAAGAAAGACAGGGGGTATCAGCCCCAGCATTTT CASSHKKDRGYQPQHF NA TRBV4-1 TRBD1 TRBJ1-5 16
TGCGCCAGCAGCTTGGAGAACAGGGTGAGGGAGCAGTACTTC CASSLENRVREQYF NA TRBV5-1 NA TRBJ2-7 14
TGTGCCAGCATAGACAGTATGGGGGGTGAAAAACTGTTTTTT CASIDSMGGEKLFF NA TRBV2 NA TRBJ1-4 14
TGTGCCAGCAGTGAGACCCTAGTCTACGAGCAGTACTTC CASSETLVYEQYF NA TRBV2 NA TRBJ2-7 13
TGTGCCAGCAGCCAAGTGCCGGGACTTACGGGGGAGACCCAGTACTTC CASSQVPGLTGETQYF once TRBV14 NA TRBJ2-5 16
TGCGCCAGCCGGGACTACCCCGAAGACGAGCAGTACTTC CASRDYPEDEQYF NA TRBV10-1 TRBD2 TRBJ2-7 13
TGTGCCACCAGCAGAGATCCGCAGGGGGAAAAACTGTTTTTT CATSRDPQGEKLFF NA TRBV15 NA TRBJ1-4 14
TGTGCCAGCAGTCCCAGGAATAACTATGGCTACACCTTC CASSPRNNYGYTF NA TRBV28 NA TRBJ1-2 13
TGTGCCAGTAGTAGGTTTCGGGGGAACACTGAAGCTTTCTTT CASSRFRGNTEAFF NA TRBV19 NA TRBJ1-1 14
TGTGCCAGCAGTGGGACTAGCGGCTCCTACGAGCAGTACTTC CASSGTSGSYEQYF NA TRBV6-1 TRBD2 TRBJ2-7 14
TGTGCCAGCAGAAAAGGACAGAACACTGAAGCTTTCTTT CASRKGQNTEAFF NA TRBV6-6 NA TRBJ1-1 13
TGCGCCAGCAGCCAAGCAGGGGGGTCCTACTACGAGCAGTACTTC CASSQAGGSYYEQYF NA TRBV4-1 NA TRBJ2-7 15
TGTGCCAGCAGCCCTGGAGGGACTAGCGGGAGAGGGTACGAGCAGTACTTC CASSPGGTSGRGYEQYF NA TRBV9 TRBD2 TRBJ2-7 17
TGTGCCAGCAGCCGGGGCCCTGGACAGGGAAGCTCTGGAAACACCATATATTTT CASSRGPGQGSSGNTIYF NA TRBV7-9 TRBD1 TRBJ1-3 18
TGTGCCAGCAGACGAATGACAGTTAATTCACCCCTCCACTTT CASRRMTVNSPLHF NA TRBV13 NA TRBJ1-6 14
TGTGCCAGCAGCGTTATACAGGGGGGCACTGAAGCTTTCTTT CASSVIQGGTEAFF NA TRBV9 TRBD1 TRBJ1-1 14